Only a few counts were recorded for the clone carrying this T cell receptor beta chain. V lost 4 bases and J lost 7, with 14 bases in between. The CDR3 is 14 amino acids. CDR1 is MGHDK and CDR2 is SYGVNS in the germline V gene. This entry comes from a study of human T cells and chemical hapten exposure. Each CDR3 protein is one row after TCRdb ran MiXCR on the RACE reads. The sample has some 400,000 distinct CDR3 sequences, roughly 4.6% seen once. Time point noted: pre-sensitization, week 0. Treatment described: therapeutic diphenylcyclopropenone sensitization with weekly scalp DPC. The sample consisted of whole blood, taken in connection with sensitization to the hapten diphenylcyclopropenone (DPC). The chain links TRBV25-1 to TRBJ2-1; tentative D call: TRBD2 (7 bases). The sequence derives from a woman aged 50 to 65 with alopecia areata. Some clones in this sample may be carry-over from other donors' samples. The CDR3 sequence: CASSGWGGGNEQFF. CDR3 coding DNA: TGTGCCAGCAGTGGTTGGGGAGGGGGGAATGAGCAGTTCTTC.